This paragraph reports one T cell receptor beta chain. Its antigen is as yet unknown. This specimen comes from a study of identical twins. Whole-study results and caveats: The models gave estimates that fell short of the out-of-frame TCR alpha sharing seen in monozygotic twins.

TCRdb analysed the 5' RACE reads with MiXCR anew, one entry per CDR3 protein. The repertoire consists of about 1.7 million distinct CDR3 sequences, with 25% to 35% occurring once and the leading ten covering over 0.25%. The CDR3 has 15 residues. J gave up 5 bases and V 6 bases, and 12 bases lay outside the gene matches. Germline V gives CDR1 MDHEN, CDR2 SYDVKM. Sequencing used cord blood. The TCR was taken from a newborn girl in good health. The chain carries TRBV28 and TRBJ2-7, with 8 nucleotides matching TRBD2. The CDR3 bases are TGTGCCAGCAGGGGGGAACTAGCGGAGATCCACGAGCAGTACTTC. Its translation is CASRGELAEIHEQYF.